This TCR beta chain was found in a study of OX40 agonist ivuxolimab in advanced cancers. The CDR3 totals 14 residues. V dropped 0 bases and J dropped 7 bases, with 15 bases sitting between them. The germline V gene encodes CDR1 GTSNPN and CDR2 SVGIG (reference sequence). Data came from immunoSEQ multiplex PCR; TCRdb stores just in-frame clones and leaves some out. This sample has roughly 61,000 clones, with 80% to 90% found just once. The receptor's source is an adult with an advanced solid tumor such as melanoma, head and neck, liver or kidney cancer. The chain couples TRBV30 to TRBJ1-2; TRBD1 is a possible D gene (5 bases). The sequences come from CD4+ or CD8+ T cells sorted from blood, collected in a trial of the OX40 agonist ivuxolimab. The DNA of the CDR3 is TGTGCCTGGAGTGTACTTGGGGGATTAACTGGCTACACCTTC. This sequence encodes CAWSVLGGLTGYTF.